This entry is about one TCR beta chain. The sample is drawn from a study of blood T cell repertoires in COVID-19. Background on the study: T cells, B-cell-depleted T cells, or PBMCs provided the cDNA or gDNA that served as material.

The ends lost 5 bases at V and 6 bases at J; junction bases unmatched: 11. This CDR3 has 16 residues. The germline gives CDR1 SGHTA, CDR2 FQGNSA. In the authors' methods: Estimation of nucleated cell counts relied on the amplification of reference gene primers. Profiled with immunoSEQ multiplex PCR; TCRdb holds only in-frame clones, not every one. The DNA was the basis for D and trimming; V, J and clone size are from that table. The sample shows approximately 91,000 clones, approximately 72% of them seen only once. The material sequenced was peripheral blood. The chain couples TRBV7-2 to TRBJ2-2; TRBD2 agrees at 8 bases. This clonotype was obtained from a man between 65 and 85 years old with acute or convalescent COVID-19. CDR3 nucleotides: TGTGCCAGCAGCCCCAGACTAGCGAAGAGCGCCGGGGAGCTGTTTTTT. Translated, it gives CASSPRLAKSAGELFF.